The rows below give T cell receptor beta chains drawn from one sample of a study of monozygotic twins with inflammatory bowel disease. Each CDR3 protein gets one entry in TCRdb, which reprocessed the 5' RACE reads and gives no DNA. Seen in this sample are 300,000 to 400,000 distinct CDR3 sequences; the ten most common clones hold just over 2.5%. Material: blood. The receptor source for this set is a human donor with ulcerative colitis or Crohn's disease, or a healthy co-twin of an affected twin (not recorded which). The CDR3 runs from the conserved cysteine through the conserved F or W.

TRBJ2-1 | TRBV5-6 | CALSGGGSYNEQFF
TRBJ2-2 | TRBV14 | CASSRQFMNTGELFF
TRBJ2-1 | TRBV29-1 | CSARTEYNEQFF
TRBJ1-5 | TRBV18 | CASSVGQGAGQPQHF
TRBJ1-5 | TRBV12-3/TRBV12-4 | CASTRGGGNQPQHF
TRBJ1-1 | TRBV12-3/TRBV12-4 | CASSSNRGGEAFF
TRBJ2-3 | TRBV20-1 | CSARPLLAGTTDTQYF
TRBJ2-1 | TRBV20-1 | CSARDVLQGSVNEQFF
TRBJ2-2 | TRBV20-1 | CSARALGGELFF
TRBJ1-2 | TRBV20-1 | CSASIQGGYGYTF
TRBJ1-5 | TRBV20-1 | CSAFPPSRGRGNQPQHF
TRBJ2-2 | TRBV20-1 | CSARGLAGVDGELFF
TRBJ1-1 | TRBV7-3 | CASSFGPGQMNTEAFF
TRBJ1-1 | TRBV5-1 | CASSLARVLDIGQGANGSTEAFF
TRBJ2-7 | TRBV5-1 | CASSLGSRPYEQYF
TRBJ1-5 | TRBV18 | CASSPQLDRVGQPQHF